What follows are 20 T cell receptor beta chains derived from one specimen sequenced in a study of blood T cell repertoires in COVID-19. Clones were sequenced by immunoSEQ multiplex PCR, and TCRdb holds only the in-frame ones, with some missing. The data show around 41,000 clones, with around 90% seen just once and about 4.8% held by the top ten. Sequenced material: peripheral blood. These receptors were collected from a human donor in a cohort sampled during active COVID-19.

This clone occurred once. The chain uses TRBV7-3 and TRBJ2-7; D may be TRBD2 (6 bases). Trimming cost V 1 base and J 0 bases, with 16 bases left between them. Germline CDR1 SGHTA, CDR2 FQGTGA. The CDR3 runs to 17 residues. The CDR3 region is CASSLNAGTESSYEQYF. The CDR3 bases are TGTGCCAGCAGCTTAAACGCGGGGACGGAGAGCTCCTACGAGCAGTACTTC.

The chain carries TRBV6-1 and TRBJ1-1; D remains ambiguous. Trimming pared 1 base from V and 0 bases from J, leaving 6 bases between. Germline assignment: CDR1 MNHNS and CDR2 SASEGT. The CDR3 is 14 amino acids. The CDR3 protein is CASSEGPMNTEAFF. DNA of the CDR3: TGTGCCAGCAGTGAAGGGCCGATGAACACTGAAGCTTTCTTT.

This chain uses TRBV27 with TRBJ2-7; TRBD1 aligns across 8 bases. The CDR3 has 16 residues. Trimming at V came to 5 bases and at J to 5 bases, leaving 14 bases not matched to a gene. From germline, CDR1 is MNHEY and CDR2 SMNVEV (reference sequence). CDR3 residues: CASSPPGRGLWDEQYF. CDR3 DNA sequence: TGTGCCAGCAGTCCGCCGGGCAGGGGGCTCTGGGACGAGCAGTACTTC.

This clone was seen once. The chain couples TRBV7-3 to TRBJ2-5; 8 positions match TRBD2. V was clipped by 2 bases and J by 4 bases; unmatched bases: 6. Germline V gene data show CDR1 as SGHTA and CDR2 as FQGTGA. The CDR3 length is 15 residues. The CDR3 region is CASSLGSGTRETQYF. The CDR3 DNA sequence: TGTGCCAGCAGCTTAGGAAGTGGGACTAGAGAGACCCAGTACTTC.

This sequence joins TRBV7-8 and TRBJ2-7, with 10 bases fitting TRBD1. The CDR3 contains 15 residues. Unmatched junction bases numbered 8, after V lost 4 bases and J lost 5 bases. Germline V lookup: CDR1 SGHVS, CDR2 FQNEAQ. The CDR3 nucleotides are TGTGCCAGCAGCTCCCCCGGGACAGGGGCCCACGAGCAGTACTTC. It yields the protein CASSSPGTGAHEQYF.

The DNA of the CDR3 is TGTGCCAGCAGCGTAGGCCGAGGGTCTCACTACTACGAGCAGTACTTC. It encodes CASSVGRGSHYYEQYF. V gene TRBV9 combines with J gene TRBJ2-7; the D gene is possibly TRBD2 (5 bases). Trimming took 0 bases from V and 3 from J, leaving 16 bases between them. CDR1 is SGDLS and CDR2 is YYNGEE in the germline V gene. The CDR3 runs 16 residues.

This chain joins TRBV24-1 and TRBJ2-1; TRBD1 aligns across 8 bases. The CDR3 sequence is 13 residues long. Germline V CDR1 and CDR2: KGHDR, SFDVKD. V shed 8 bases, J shed 4 bases, and the junction held 3 bases outside the gene matches. The CDR3 DNA reads TGTGCCACCACAGGGGGCAGGTACAATGAGCAGTTCTTC. Amino acids: CATTGGRYNEQFF.

The V call is TRBV30, the J call TRBJ2-3; 7 bases are a match to TRBD2. V was pared by 3 bases and J by 4 bases, with 1 base of the junction left unmatched. Germline-derived CDR1 and CDR2 are GTSNPN and SVGIG (reference sequence). This CDR3 is built from 12 residues. CDR3 amino acids: CAWRLASDTQYF. In DNA, the CDR3 is TGTGCCTGGAGACTAGCGTCAGATACGCAGTATTTT.

The chain has TRBV7-3 and TRBJ2-7, with D possibly being TRBD2 (6 bases). The length of the CDR3 is 15 residues. V shed 5 bases and J shed 5 bases, with 19 bases lying between them. Germline CDR1 is SGHTA and CDR2 is FQGTGA. In nucleotides, the CDR3 is TGTGCCAGCAGCCCAGCGGGTAGGGGTTCCGACGAGCAGTACTTC. It yields the protein CASSPAGRGSDEQYF.

The chain links TRBV11-3 to TRBJ2-1; possible D gene TRBD1, 5 bases. The CDR3 spans 17 residues. Per the germline V gene, CDR1 is SGHNT and CDR2 is YENEEA. V gave up 0 bases and J gave up 5 bases, with 17 bases separating them. The CDR3 nucleotides are TGTGCCAGCAGCTTAGATCTTAGGGTAAACAGGAACAATGAGCAGTTCTTC. This translates into CASSLDLRVNRNNEQFF.

This rearrangement joins TRBV9 to TRBJ2-1, with a tentative D call TRBD1 (6 bases). The CDR3 covers 15 residues. Germline CDR1 reads SGDLS; CDR2 reads YYNGEE. V dropped 4 bases and J dropped 4 bases, with 15 bases sitting between them. The CDR3 here is CASSPRTASYNEQFF. For the CDR3, the DNA is TGTGCCAGCAGCCCCCGGACAGCCTCATACAATGAGCAGTTCTTC.

CDR3 DNA sequence: TGTGCCAGCAGTTGGACTAGCGGAGTTTACAATGAGCAGTTCTTC. It specifies CASSWTSGVYNEQFF. V is TRBV6-6 and J is TRBJ2-1; TRBD2 matches 10 bases. CDR3 length: 15 residues. Germline V gives CDR1 MNHNY, CDR2 SVGAGI (reference sequence). V lost 4 bases, J lost 4 bases, and 4 bases stayed unmatched.

The chain joins TRBV6-5 to TRBJ2-7; D might be TRBD1 (6 bases). V was cut by 6 bases and J by 5 bases, with 20 bases left in between. The CDR3 is 15 residues long. CDR1 and CDR2 from the germline V gene are MNHEY and SVGAGI. The CDR3 sequence: CASRFGRGRGNEQYF. The CDR3 DNA reads as TGTGCCAGCAGATTCGGCAGGGGACGTGGGAACGAGCAGTACTTC.

This rearrangement joins TRBV28 to TRBJ1-1; 7 bases are shared with TRBD1. Germline V gives CDR1 MDHEN, CDR2 SYDVKM. CDR3 length: 15 amino acids. V trimming: 6 bases; J trimming: 0 bases; junction bases outside the gene matches: 7. CDR3 in amino acids: CASSARTGMNTEAFF. CDR3 DNA: TGTGCCAGCAGCGCTCGGACAGGAATGAACACTGAAGCTTTCTTT. The full variable domain, in which reference TRBV28 and TRBJ1-1 provide the parts outside the CDR3, is DVKVTQSSRYLVKRTGEKVFLECVQDMDHENMFWYRQDPGLGLRLIYFSYDVKMKEKGDIPEGYSVSREKKERFSLILESASTNQTSMYLCASSARTGMNTEAFFGQGTRLTVV.

V is TRBV19 and J is TRBJ2-1; 8 bases map to TRBD2. The length of the CDR3 is 16 residues. The J segment lost 0 bases and the V segment lost 7 bases, leaving 8 bases of the junction unmatched. Germline CDR1 LNHDA, CDR2 SQIVND (reference sequence). CDR3 residues: CASKETSVSSYNEQFF. The CDR3 DNA reads as TGTGCCAGTAAGGAGACTAGCGTAAGCTCCTACAATGAGCAGTTCTTC.

Turning to this clone: The sample has other DNA sequences that encode this CDR3 too. The chain uses TRBV19 and TRBJ2-5; 8 bases match TRBD1. This CDR3 spans 15 amino acids. The trim removed 1 base at V and 1 base at J, leaving 2 bases unmatched. The germline V gene encodes CDR1 LNHDA and CDR2 SQIVND (reference sequence). The CDR3, as DNA: TGTGCCAGTAGTATAGGACAGGGGTCCCAAGAGACCCAGTACTTC. It encodes CASSIGQGSQETQYF.

The rearrangement joins TRBV28 to TRBJ2-7; TRBD2 matches at 8 bases. Trimming took 2 bases from V and 3 from J; bases not matched to a gene: 15. Per germline, CDR1 MDHEN and CDR2 SYDVKM. The CDR3 totals 18 residues. The CDR3 DNA sequence: TGTGCCAGCAGTTTAAGTGGAGCGGGGGACCCCTCTTTCTACGAGCAGTACTTC. This encodes CASSLSGAGDPSFYEQYF.

The chain is built from TRBV6-5 and TRBJ2-7; TRBD1 matches 8 bases. Per the germline V gene, CDR1 is MNHEY and CDR2 is SVGAGI. This CDR3 contains 15 residues. Trimming removed 5 bases from V and 3 bases from J; junction bases left unmatched: 9. CDR3 DNA sequence: TGTGCCAGCAGTATGACAGGGGATGAGGGCTACGAGCAGTACTTC. This encodes CASSMTGDEGYEQYF.

CDR3 bases: TGTGCCAGCAGCTTATTAGCCACAGGGGTCGTGAACACTGAAGCTTTCTTT. This sequence encodes CASSLLATGVVNTEAFF. The chain employs TRBV7-8 and TRBJ1-1; 7 bases agree with TRBD1. In germline, CDR1 is SGHVS, CDR2 FQNEAQ. This CDR3 spans 17 amino acids. J was trimmed by 0 bases and V by 2 bases; bases with no gene match: 9.

V gene TRBV6-1 combines with J gene TRBJ2-1, with 9 bases matching TRBD2. Trimming cost V 2 bases and J 9 bases; bases outside gene matches: 14. CDR3 length: 17 amino acids. Germline CDR1 reads MNHNS; CDR2 reads SASEGT. CDR3 amino acids: CASSEKASGMPWVEQFF. CDR3 bases: TGTGCCAGCAGTGAAAAGGCTAGCGGGATGCCCTGGGTTGAGCAGTTCTTC.